The T cell receptor beta chain described here comes from a study of T cells in Graves' hyperthyroidism and ophthalmopathy. The wider study: It was at initial diagnosis, before any treatment, that peripheral blood was collected. General study findings and limits: Among thyroid clonotypes expanded above 0.001, most also appeared in blood. For ophthalmopathy, model prediction preceded onset by a median roughly 6.3 months.

The V gene's germline CDR1 is LGHDT and CDR2 YNNKEL (reference sequence). The ends were cut back, 1 base at V and 1 base at J, with 7 bases in the middle. The CDR3 loop spans 14 amino acids. There are many counts of this clonotype. The target antigen is unknown. The PBMCs were taken from roughly 9.3 ml of fresh peripheral blood. RNA transcripts gave rise to amplified TCR beta CDR3 regions. Researchers ran a first-round RT-PCR on the TCR CDR3 using the HTBI primer set. TCRdb used MiXCR to reprocess the multiplex PCR reads, holding one entry per CDR3 protein. The sample has hundreds of thousands of distinct CDR3 sequences, roughly a fifth seen once.

This clonotype originated in a middle-aged man with Graves' ophthalmopathy. The sequencing sample was made of blood. This sequence joins TRBV3-1 and TRBJ1-1; no clear D gene. The CDR3 loop reads CASSQGQENTEAFF. The CDR3 DNA reads TGTGCCAGCAGCCAAGGGCAGGAGAACACTGAAGCTTTCTTT.